This section outlines one TCR beta chain sequence together with its context. Unique molecular identifiers were attached to individual cDNA molecules during library preparation. In the original processing: Per sample, the median was approximately 100,000 TCRs, with values from around 20,000 to 690,000. TCRdb re-analysed the RACE reads in MiXCR, keeping a single row per CDR3 protein. These V and J calls are TCRdb output, not the study's own analysis. Here the sample spans 75,000 to 95,000 distinct CDR3 sequences, around 11% being singletons. Time point meaning: patch test 1, 2 weeks after DPC sensitization. Indicated treatment: therapeutic diphenylcyclopropenone sensitization with weekly scalp DPC. Participating donors were patients with alopecia, aged 18 to 70 years, considered appropriate candidates for DPC. Germline CDR1 reads SGDLS; CDR2 reads YYNGEE. The CDR3 sequence is 16 residues long. V was pared by 3 bases and J by 0 bases, with 3 bases of the junction left unmatched.

The data stem from a study of human T cells and chemical hapten exposure. Study-wide context: Sensitization applied 2% DPC to about 2 cm by about 2 cm of upper inner arm skin.

The V gene is TRBV9, the J gene TRBJ1-4; 9 bases line up with TRBD1. This specimen consisted of whole blood, obtained in connection with sensitization to the hapten diphenylcyclopropenone (DPC). The TCR sequence derives from a woman aged 55-70 years with alopecia areata. Some clones in this sample may be carry-over from other donors' samples. CDR3 in DNA: TGTGCCAGCAGCGCGACAGGGGGGACAACTAATGAAAAACTGTTTTTT. This sequence encodes CASSATGGTTNEKLFF.